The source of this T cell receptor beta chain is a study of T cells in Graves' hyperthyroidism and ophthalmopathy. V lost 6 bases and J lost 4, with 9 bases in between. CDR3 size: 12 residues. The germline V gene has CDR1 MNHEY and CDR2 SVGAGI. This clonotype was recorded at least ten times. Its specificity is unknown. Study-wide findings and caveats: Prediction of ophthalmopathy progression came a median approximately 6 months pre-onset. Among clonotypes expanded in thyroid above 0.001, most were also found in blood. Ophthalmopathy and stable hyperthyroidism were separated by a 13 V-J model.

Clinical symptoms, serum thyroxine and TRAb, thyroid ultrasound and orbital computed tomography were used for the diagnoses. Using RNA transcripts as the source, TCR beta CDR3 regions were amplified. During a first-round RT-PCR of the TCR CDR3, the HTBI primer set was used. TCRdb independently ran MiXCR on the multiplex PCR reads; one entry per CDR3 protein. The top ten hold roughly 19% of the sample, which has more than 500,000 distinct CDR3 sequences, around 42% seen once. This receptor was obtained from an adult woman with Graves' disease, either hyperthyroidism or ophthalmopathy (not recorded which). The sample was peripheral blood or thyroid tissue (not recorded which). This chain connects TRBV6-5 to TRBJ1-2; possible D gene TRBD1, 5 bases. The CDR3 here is CASRGLIYGYTF. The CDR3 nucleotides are TGTGCCAGCAGGGGGCTTATCTATGGCTACACCTTC.